This T cell receptor (beta chain) is from a study of blood T cells in healthy people across ages. Overall study context: Using template switching, researchers captured about one barcoded beta molecule for each two T cells. General observations from the study: Researchers judged that diversity estimates from one million T cells fell short of true values. More naive CD4+ cells and higher diversity were found in long-lived than in aged donors.

The CDR3 spans 15 residues. The J segment lost 1 base and the V segment lost 2 bases, leaving 5 bases of the junction unmatched. Germline CDR1 ENHRY, CDR2 SYGVKD. Notes on this clonotype: Its antigen is not identified.

Primed by a sample-barcoded 5' primer and a J-beta primer mix, a second PCR proceeded for about 6 to 11 cycles. TCRdb reprocessed the 5' RACE reads via MiXCR and lists one record per CDR3 protein. The data contain some 1 million distinct CDR3 sequences, more than 40% of them singletons. This TCR was recovered from a woman aged 55-69 years in good health. V usage is TRBV10-3 and J usage is TRBJ2-7; 7 positions agree with TRBD2. Sequencing was carried out using blood. CDR3: CAISEGGSISYEQYF. The CDR3 DNA follows: TGTGCCATCAGTGAGGGCGGGAGCATTTCCTACGAGCAGTACTTC.